The 2 T cell receptor beta chains below were found in one sample sequenced in a study of CD8 T cells in ankylosing spondylitis. Antigens of these TCRs are unknown. Study findings and constraints: There was a TCR beta motif, made of 7 to 9 highly homologous variants, that appeared characteristic of ankylosing spondylitis blood.

TCRdb re-analysed the 5' RACE reads in MiXCR, keeping a single row per CDR3 protein. The table records about 450,000 distinct CDR3 sequences, roughly 26% of them present only once. Sequencing input: blood, either unsorted or a sorted T cell fraction (not recorded which). The receptors were gathered from a male donor with ankylosing spondylitis.

This clonotype has more than one count but fewer than ten. V gene TRBV6-1 combines with J gene TRBJ2-1; 9 bases are shared with TRBD1. The junction had 6 bases not matched to a gene; V was cut back by 6 bases and J by 3 bases. This CDR3 is built from 15 residues. Germline values: CDR1 MNHNS, CDR2 SASEGT. CDR3 loop: CASRGGTGYYNEQFF. In DNA form, the CDR3 reads TGTGCCAGCAGGGGGGGGACAGGGTACTACAATGAGCAGTTCTTC.

V usage is TRBV18 and J usage is TRBJ1-2; 9 bases match TRBD1. Unmatched junction bases numbered 9, after V lost 5 bases and J lost 8 bases. The CDR3 consists of 14 residues. Germline V gene sequence: CDR1 KGHSH, CDR2 LQKENI. CDR3 region: CASSDSTGGGGYTF. The CDR3, as DNA: TGTGCCAGCTCAGATTCAACAGGGGGCGGAGGCTACACCTTC.